These 20 T cell receptor beta chains originate from one sample sequenced in a study of immune characterization of retroperitoneal liposarcoma (dated by TCRdb to the late 2010s). Libraries were built with PCR. Sequencing was carried out with a NextSeq 500. TCRdb's own reprocessing of the public reads used fastp at Q25 and MiXCR and kept productive beta chains. Every distinct CDR3 protein forms one entry, paired with its most common genes and DNA. The sample has 7,700 or so distinct CDR3 sequences on record, 25% to 35% of them singletons. The ten top clones hold roughly an eighth of the sample. Sequencing used blood. Receptor source: a male donor with retroperitoneal liposarcoma.

This clonotype was counted only a few times. The genes are TRBV7-8 and TRBJ2-5; 15 positions match TRBD2. Germline lookup yields CDR1 SGHVS and CDR2 FQNEAQ. CDR3 length equals 15 residues. The junction had 9 bases not matched to a gene; V was cut back by 5 bases and J by 11 bases. The CDR3 here is CASSLGTSGRNEQYF. The CDR3, as DNA: TGTGCCAGCAGCCTCGGGACTAGCGGGAGGAATGAGCAGTACTTC.

This clonotype was picked up a small number of times. The V call is TRBV6-1, the J call TRBJ2-5, with 9 bases identical to TRBD2. Germline trimming cut 5 bases from V and 5 bases from J; bases unmatched to any gene: 15. CDR3 size: 17 residues. Germline CDR1 reads MNHNS; CDR2 reads SASEGT. CDR3 nucleotides: TGTGCCAGCAGTTATCCTCCGGGCGGGGGGGCCCTGGAGACCCAGTACTTC. Translated, it gives CASSYPPGGGALETQYF.

By share, this clonotype ranks as large. The chain employs TRBV6-1 and TRBJ2-1; a possible D gene is TRBD2 (6 bases). Trimming cost V 5 bases and J 3 bases, with 14 bases left between them. Looked up from germline, CDR1 is MNHNS and CDR2 is SASEGT. The CDR3 length is 15 residues. CDR3 amino acids: CASSLVGGFYNEQFF. DNA for the CDR3: TGTGCCAGCAGTTTGGTGGGAGGCTTCTACAATGAGCAGTTCTTC.

By frequency in the sample, this clonotype is medium-sized. The chain couples TRBV27 to TRBJ2-5, with 15 bases matching TRBD2. The germline gives CDR1 MNHEY, CDR2 SMNVEV (reference sequence). Trimming cost V 2 bases and J 5 bases; bases outside gene matches: 9. This CDR3 spans 18 amino acids. CDR3 nucleotides: TGTGCCAGCAGTTTACTGGGACTAGCGGGAGGCCCCCGGGAGACCCAGTACTTC. Translation: CASSLLGLAGGPRETQYF.

The V gene is TRBV6-8, the J gene TRBJ2-1; 8 bases align to TRBD2. V lost 7 bases, J lost 13 bases, and 36 bases stayed unmatched. Per germline, CDR1 MNHGY and CDR2 SAAAGT. The CDR3 sequence is 21 residues long. In nucleotides, the CDR3 is TGTGCCAGCACTCCCCCCCCACTATCCCGAGCGGGGGTCGGAGCTGGAGAGACCCAGTTCTTC. Amino acid sequence: CASTPPPLSRAGVGAGETQFF.

This clonotype was picked up many times. The rearrangement joins TRBV6-1 to TRBJ1-6, with no clear D. The CDR3 runs 13 residues. Germline CDR1 MNHNS, CDR2 SASEGT. V gave up 7 bases and J gave up 8 bases, with 12 bases separating them. In nucleotides, the CDR3 is TGTGCCAGCAATTGGCCACTGGATTCACCCCTCCACTTT. As protein: CASNWPLDSPLHF.

The sample holds a few counts of this clonotype. The chain employs TRBV6-2 or TRBV6-3 and TRBJ1-1; 10 bases line up with TRBD1. Germline CDR1 and CDR2: MNHEY and SVGEGT. This CDR3 contains 14 residues. The V gene end was trimmed by 5 bases and the J gene end by 4 bases; junction bases not matched to a gene: 4. The CDR3: CASSPDRGLTEAFF. DNA for the CDR3: TGTGCCAGCAGTCCCGACAGGGGGCTCACTGAAGCTTTCTTT.

This clonotype counts as medium-sized. The J gene is TRBJ2-1, the V gene TRBV25-1; TRBD2 aligns across 11 bases. CDR1 MGHDK and CDR2 SYGVNS come from the germline V gene. With 4 bases clipped from V and 4 bases from J, the junction kept 6 bases outside the gene matches. The CDR3 covers 16 residues. CDR3 region: CASSGPTSGSYNEQFF. As DNA, the CDR3 is TGTGCCAGCAGTGGTCCCACTAGCGGGAGTTACAATGAGCAGTTCTTC.

Only a few counts were recorded for this clonotype. V gene TRBV6-5 combines with J gene TRBJ1-4; D ambiguous. Trimming left V 1 base short and J 8 bases short, with 8 bases between. The CDR3 sequence is 13 residues long. Per germline, CDR1 MNHEY and CDR2 SVGAGI. CDR3 sequence: CASSYLGYEKLFF. In DNA, the CDR3 is TGTGCCAGCAGTTACTTGGGGTACGAAAAACTGTTTTTT.

This clonotype was detected only a few times. The gene calls are TRBV11-1 and TRBJ2-1; D is perhaps TRBD1 (7 bases). CDR3 length: 15 residues. CDR1 and CDR2 from the germline V gene are SGHAT and FQDESV (reference sequence). The ends were cut back, 5 bases at V and 2 bases at J, with 13 bases in the middle. The CDR3 loop reads CASSPAGQTYNEQFF. In DNA, the CDR3 is TGTGCCAGCAGCCCCGCGGGACAGACCTACAATGAGCAGTTCTTC.

In its sample, this clonotype was seen once. The rearrangement uses TRBV28 and TRBJ1-6; possible D gene TRBD1, 6 bases. In germline, CDR1 is MDHEN, CDR2 SYDVKM. V gave up 2 bases and J gave up 4 bases, with 12 bases separating them. This CDR3 spans 16 amino acids. The CDR3 DNA sequence: TGTGCCAGCAGTTTAGTCAGGAGGGGGTATAATTCACCCCTCCACTTT. The encoded protein is CASSLVRRGYNSPLHF.

The V gene is TRBV27, the J gene TRBJ2-1, with 8 bases aligning to TRBD2. The DNA matches TRBJ2-7 better at its end, which makes the J call doubtful. CDR3 length: 14 residues. CDR1 is MNHEY and CDR2 is SMNVEV in the germline V gene (reference sequence). The CDR3 sequence: CASSAGTSHNEQYF. Written as DNA, the CDR3 is TGTGCCAGCAGCGCCGGGACTAGTCACAATGAGCAGTACTTC.

The chain uses TRBV6-1 and TRBJ2-3; TRBD2 is a possible D gene (6 bases). The germline V gene has CDR1 MNHNS and CDR2 SASEGT. The V end was cut by 6 bases, the J end by 2 bases, with 15 bases between. This CDR3 contains 15 residues. The CDR3 loop reads CASRSPGLPTDTQYF. The CDR3 coding sequence is TGTGCCAGCAGATCCCCGGGACTTCCCACAGATACGCAGTATTTT.

Only a few counts were recorded for this clonotype. The chain is built from TRBV6-1 and TRBJ2-3; unclear D gene. Germline-derived CDR1 and CDR2 are MNHNS and SASEGT. This CDR3 contains 13 residues. V lost 6 bases and J lost 2, with 9 bases in between. Written as DNA, the CDR3 is TGTGCCAGCAGACCTTCCGCCACAGATACGCAGTATTTT. Its translation: CASRPSATDTQYF.

This chain links TRBV5-1 with TRBJ2-1; D may be TRBD2 (6 bases). This CDR3 is 16 amino acids long. Germline V gene data show CDR1 as SGHRS and CDR2 as YFSETQ. Trimming took 4 bases from V and 1 from J, leaving 15 bases between them. CDR3 nucleotide sequence: TGCGCCAGCAGCATTGGGGACTGGGTTTCCTACAATGAGCAGTTCTTC. This sequence encodes CASSIGDWVSYNEQFF.

The J gene is TRBJ2-5, the V gene TRBV6-1; D may be TRBD2 (6 bases). The J call is doubtful: the DNA matches TRBJ2-7 better. The CDR3 extends over 15 amino acids. The germline V gene has CDR1 MNHNS and CDR2 SASEGT. For the CDR3, the DNA is TGTGCCAGCAGTGAAATGGCGGAGGGGCCCTACGAGCAGTACTTC. This codes for CASSEMAEGPYEQYF.

The chain has TRBV6-1 and TRBJ2-1; the match to TRBD1 covers 8 bases. This CDR3 contains 16 residues. The J segment lost 13 bases and the V segment lost 0 bases, leaving 14 bases of the junction unmatched. Germline V gene lookup returns CDR1 MNHNS and CDR2 SASEGT. The CDR3 DNA reads as TGTGCCAGCAGTGAAGCGCCAGGGGGCCCACTAGAGACCCAGTTCTTC. Encoded protein: CASSEAPGGPLETQFF.

This clonotype appeared a few times. The genes are TRBV18 and TRBJ2-3, with D tentatively TRBD2 (6 bases). V was shortened by 0 bases and J by 0 bases, with 13 bases between the two germline ends. The CDR3 totals 17 residues. Germline assignment: CDR1 KGHSH and CDR2 LQKENI. The CDR3: CASSPPQTSGSTDTQYF. The CDR3 nucleotides read TGTGCCAGCTCACCACCGCAGACTAGTGGGAGCACAGATACGCAGTATTTT.

This clonotype has ten or more counts. The chain carries TRBV7-6 and TRBJ2-3; D possibly corresponds to TRBD2 (5 bases). Trimming removed 3 bases at V and 5 bases at J, with 12 bases between. This CDR3 is 14 amino acids long. Germline CDR1 SGHVS, CDR2 FNYEAQ. CDR3 in DNA: TGTGCCAGCAGCTTTCCTGGACTGGGAGATACGCAGTATTTT. Translation: CASSFPGLGDTQYF. The variable domain in full, with the rest retrieved from reference TRBV7-6 and TRBJ2-3, is GAGVSQSPRYKVTKRGQDVALRCDPISGHVSLYWYRQALGQGPEFLTYFNYEAQQDKSGLPNDRFSAERPEGSISTLTIQRTEQRDSAMYRCASSFPGLGDTQYFGPGTRLTVL.

V gene TRBV12-3 or TRBV12-4 combines with J gene TRBJ2-1; D is possibly TRBD1 (5 bases). The assigned J gene may be wrong: the sequence end matches TRBJ2-7 better. The CDR3 has 12 residues. In nucleotides, the CDR3 is TGTGCCAGCAGTTTTACAGGTGTGGAGCAGTACTTC. This encodes CASSFTGVEQYF.